Below are 17 T cell receptor beta chains sequenced from a single sample in a study of T cells and copy number aberrations in small-cell lung cancer. Sequenced by immunoSEQ multiplex PCR; TCRdb stores in-frame clones only, minus some. This table holds approximately 6,600 clones, approximately 76% found once. The material sequenced was normal tissue next to the tumor. The receptors derive from a woman aged 70-85 years with small cell lung cancer. Some clones in this sample may be carry-over from other donors' samples.

The genes are TRBV11-3 and TRBJ2-1; TRBD1 aligns across 10 bases. Trimming at V came to 4 bases and at J to 8 bases, leaving 2 bases not matched to a gene. Germline-derived CDR1 and CDR2 are SGHNT and YENEEA. This CDR3 has 13 residues. CDR3 in DNA: TGTGCCAGCAGCTCAGGACAGGGGGATGAGCAGTTCTTC. It encodes CASSSGQGDEQFF.

V and J are TRBV7-2 and TRBJ2-7, with D tentatively TRBD2 (5 bases). V shed 1 base and J shed 0 bases, with 10 bases lying between them. Germline CDR1 and CDR2: SGHTA and FQGNSA. The CDR3 loop spans 15 amino acids. The CDR3 reads CASSLGAGSSYEQYF. The CDR3 nucleotides are TGTGCCAGCAGCTTAGGGGCGGGTAGCTCCTACGAGCAGTACTTC.

V is TRBV11-2 and J is TRBJ2-1; D remains unclear. The V and J ends lost 3 bases and 5 bases respectively, with 11 bases between them. The germline gives CDR1 SGHAT, CDR2 FQNNGV. This CDR3 is 14 amino acids long. The CDR3 bases are TGTGCCAGCAGCTTTGATTCTCCGAACAATGAGCAGTTCTTC. Residues: CASSFDSPNNEQFF.

This clone was counted only a few times. The J gene is TRBJ1-2, the V gene TRBV5-5; 11 bases match TRBD1. This CDR3 is 14 amino acids long. With 4 bases clipped from V and 7 bases from J, the junction kept 6 bases outside the gene matches. Germline V gives CDR1 SGHKS, CDR2 YYEKEE (reference sequence). The CDR3 reads CASSEDRGRSGYTF. DNA of the CDR3: TGTGCCAGCAGCGAGGACAGGGGGCGTTCTGGCTACACCTTC.

The table lists this clone with a few counts. J is TRBJ1-4 and V is TRBV19, with a possible D match to TRBD1 (5 bases). The CDR3 covers 13 residues. The V end was cut by 3 bases, the J end by 10 bases, with 12 bases between. CDR1 and CDR2 from the germline V gene are LNHDA and SQIVND (reference sequence). CDR3 protein: CASSIGQGGKLFF. CDR3 in DNA: TGTGCCAGTAGTATTGGGCAGGGTGGAAAACTGTTTTTT.

This clone is termed medium-sized. The rearrangement uses TRBV7-3 and TRBJ2-1; maybe TRBD2 (5 bases). The CDR3 has 15 residues. Trimming left V 2 bases short and J 0 bases short, with 8 bases between. The germline gives CDR1 SGHTA, CDR2 FQGTGA. The CDR3 loop reads CASSLLGSSYNEQFF. In DNA, the CDR3 is TGTGCCAGCAGCTTATTGGGGAGCTCCTACAATGAGCAGTTCTTC.

This chain joins TRBV20-1 and TRBJ2-7; TRBD1 or TRBD2 may be the D gene (5 bases each). Germline assignment: CDR1 DFQATT and CDR2 SNEGSKA (reference sequence). V was trimmed by 3 bases and J by 7 bases, leaving 10 bases between them. The CDR3 runs 11 residues. The CDR3 sequence is CSARGVGEQYF. Here the CDR3 DNA reads TGCAGTGCTAGGGGGGTCGGGGAGCAGTACTTC.

This clone showed up just once. The rearrangement links TRBV7-2 to TRBJ1-1; perhaps TRBD1 as D (6 bases). The V end lost 3 bases, the J end lost 7 bases, and 9 bases lay between the germline ends. CDR1 is SGHTA and CDR2 is FQGNSA in the germline V gene. This CDR3 has 12 residues. The CDR3 spells CASSFTQGEAFF. CDR3 in DNA: TGTGCCAGCAGCTTTACACAGGGTGAAGCTTTCTTT. Filled out from reference TRBV7-2 and TRBJ1-1, the complete variable domain reads GAGVSQSPSNKVTEKGKDVELRCDPISGHTALYWYRQSLGQGLEFLIYFQGNSAPDKSGLPSDRFSAERTGGSVSTLTIQRTQQEDSAVYLCASSFTQGEAFFGQGTRLTVV.

J is TRBJ2-7 and V is TRBV9; D may be TRBD1 (6 bases). The CDR3 totals 18 residues. Germline V CDR1 and CDR2: SGDLS, YYNGEE. The ends were cut back, 0 bases at V and 4 bases at J, with 23 bases in the middle. CDR3 bases: TGTGCCAGCAGCGTAGCTGTTGGGACACCCAAGGAGGTGTACGAGCAGTACTTC. Protein sequence: CASSVAVGTPKEVYEQYF. The whole variable domain, remainder taken from reference TRBV9 and TRBJ2-7, is DSGVTQTPKHLITATGQRVTLRCSPRSGDLSVYWYQQSLDQGLQFLIQYYNGEERAKGNILERFSAQQFPDLHSELNLSSLELGDSALYFCASSVAVGTPKEVYEQYFGPGTRLTVT.

The genes are TRBV30 and TRBJ1-2, with D hard to call. CDR3 size: 13 residues. CDR1 and CDR2 (germline): GTSNPN, SVGIG (reference sequence). This CDR3 reads CARELGVNYGYTF. CDR3 coding DNA: TGTGCAAGGGAGTTAGGCGTAAACTATGGCTACACCTTC.

The chain joins TRBV19 to TRBJ2-2; D is possibly TRBD1 (5 bases). This CDR3 spans 14 amino acids. The V and J ends lost 7 bases and 3 bases respectively, with 12 bases between them. CDR1 is LNHDA and CDR2 is SQIVND in the germline V gene (reference sequence). The CDR3 region has the DNA TGTGCCAGTAAGGTGGGGCCTCACACCGGGGAGCTGTTTTTT. Translating gives CASKVGPHTGELFF. Full variable domain (rest looked up from reference TRBV19 and TRBJ2-2): DGGITQSPKYLFRKEGQNVTLSCEQNLNHDAMYWYRQDPGQGLRLIYYSQIVNDFQKGDIAEGYSVSREKKESFPLTVTSAQKNPTAFYLCASKVGPHTGELFFGEGSRLTVL.

The V and J genes are TRBV7-9 and TRBJ2-3, with 7 nucleotides matching TRBD1. The CDR3 contains 14 residues. CDR1 and CDR2 (germline): SEHNR, FQNEAQ (reference sequence). Unmatched junction bases numbered 6, after V lost 4 bases and J lost 5 bases. The CDR3 DNA is TGTGCCAGCAGCTCCGGGACAGTGAAAGATACGCAGTATTTT. Translated, it gives CASSSGTVKDTQYF.

By proportion, this clone is medium-sized. The genes are TRBV7-2 and TRBJ2-1; 14 nucleotides align to TRBD2. This CDR3 comprises 19 residues. V shed 4 bases and J 9 bases; nucleotides not matched to a gene: 17. Germline V gene lookup returns CDR1 SGHTA and CDR2 FQGNSA. CDR3 DNA sequence: TGTGCCAGCAGCTACGGACCGGTGGGACTAGCGGGAGTTGGCGGTGAGCAGTTCTTC. It specifies CASSYGPVGLAGVGGEQFF.

The gene calls are TRBV29-1 and TRBJ1-1; 7 bases map to TRBD1. The CDR3 loop spans 12 amino acids. V lost 7 bases to trimming and J lost 5 bases; unmatched junction nucleotides: 7. Germline assignment: CDR1 SQVTM and CDR2 ANQGSEA. In DNA, the CDR3 is TGCAGCGGCCGACAGGGAATGACTGAAGCTTTCTTT. Translation: CSGRQGMTEAFF.

As concerns this clone: Other DNA sequences in the same sample also yield this CDR3. The chain joins TRBV29-1 to TRBJ2-1, with a possible D match to TRBD1 (5 bases). Germline lookup yields CDR1 SQVTM and CDR2 ANQGSEA. This CDR3 spans 16 amino acids. V shed 2 bases and J shed 12 bases, with 26 bases lying between them. The CDR3 nucleotides are TGCAGCGTTGAATGGAGTAGGACGGTTTATGGGGCTGGGCAGTTCTTC. Amino acids: CSVEWSRTVYGAGQFF.

The J gene is TRBJ1-2, the V gene TRBV28, with 9 bases lining up with TRBD1. J was trimmed by 4 bases and V by 3 bases; bases with no gene match: 0. This CDR3 has 13 amino acids. The germline V gene encodes CDR1 MDHEN and CDR2 SYDVKM. The CDR3 nucleotides are TGTGCCAGCAGTTTGGGACAGGGCTATGGCTACACCTTC. Protein: CASSLGQGYGYTF.

The V gene is TRBV7-9, the J gene TRBJ1-5; TRBD1 might be the D (6 bases). The germline V gene encodes CDR1 SEHNR and CDR2 FQNEAQ (reference sequence). The V gene lost 3 bases and the J gene lost 2 bases, with 17 bases spanning the gap. The CDR3 totals 17 residues. The CDR3 sequence: CASSFSPIGGGNQPQHF. The CDR3 DNA reads TGTGCCAGCAGCTTTTCCCCTATTGGGGGCGGCAATCAGCCCCAGCATTTT.